Each of the 32 T cell receptor beta chains below was sequenced from the same sample in a study of molecular identifiers for immune sequencing clone quantification. TCRdb re-called the PCR reads with MiXCR, one entry per CDR3 protein. The sample has 85,000 to 100,000 distinct CDR3 sequences, 20% to 25% seen once. The sample taken for sequencing was naive CD8+ T cells from blood, with Jurkat cell RNA spiked in. The subset denotes: FACS-sorted CD8+CD4-CCR7+CD45RA+ naive T cells. The receptors originated from a human donor in good health. Some libraries in this study had Jurkat cell RNA spiked in.

This clonotype was observed a few times. The V and J genes are TRBV7-2 and TRBJ2-1, with D tentatively TRBD1 (5 bases). Trimming shortened V by 0 bases and J by 8 bases, and 17 bases separated the two germline ends. The germline V gene encodes CDR1 SGHTA and CDR2 FQGNSA. The CDR3 consists of 16 residues. In DNA form, the CDR3 reads TGTGCCAGCAGCTTAGCGCTTAAGGCAGGGAAGGATGAGCAGTTCTTC. Amino acid sequence: CASSLALKAGKDEQFF.

Many counts were recorded for this clonotype. The junction does not match germline at one end; this may be a read error. The V call is TRBV5-6, the J call TRBJ2-2; possibly TRBD1 or TRBD2 for D (5 bases each). CDR1 and CDR2 from the germline V gene are SGHDT and YYEEEE. The CDR3 length is 17 residues. This CDR3 is CASNLGVTVPNTGELFF. In DNA form, the CDR3 reads TGTGCCAGCAACTTGGGGGTCACTGTACCGAACACCGGGGAGCTGTTTTTT.

This clonotype was counted many times. The rearrangement joins TRBV2 to TRBJ2-3; 9 bases align to TRBD2. V lost 3 bases to trimming and J lost 0 bases; unmatched junction nucleotides: 4. The CDR3 length is 16 residues. Germline V CDR1 and CDR2: SNHLY, FYNNEI. CDR3 residues: CASSETSGPSTDTQYF. The CDR3 DNA sequence: TGTGCCAGCAGTGAGACTAGCGGACCGAGCACAGATACGCAGTATTTT.

In its sample, this clonotype was seen a few times. The chain uses TRBV11-2 and TRBJ2-2, with D hard to call. V was pared by 5 bases and J by 0 bases, with 7 bases between. The CDR3 length is 14 residues. CDR1 and CDR2 (germline): SGHAT, FQNNGV. The DNA of the CDR3 is TGTGCCAGCAGCCCTTGGACGAACACCGGGGAGCTGTTTTTT. Translated, it gives CASSPWTNTGELFF.

In its sample, this clonotype was seen many times. CDR3 residues: CASSHYSGTSYNEQFF. The CDR3 nucleotides read TGTGCCAGCAGCCATTATTCCGGGACAAGTTACAATGAGCAGTTCTTC. The genes are TRBV11-2 and TRBJ2-1, with D perhaps matching TRBD1 (6 bases). The CDR3 runs to 16 residues. Per the germline V gene, CDR1 is SGHAT and CDR2 is FQNNGV. V was trimmed by 5 bases and J by 4 bases, leaving 18 bases between them.

The genes are TRBV10-3 and TRBJ2-5; 12 bases align to TRBD2. Germline CDR1 ENHRY, CDR2 SYGVKD. The CDR3 is 18 amino acids. The J segment lost 5 bases and the V segment lost 3 bases, leaving 13 bases of the junction unmatched. CDR3 nucleotide sequence: TGTGCCATCAGTGACAACGCCCGGACTAGCGGGGCCCAGGAGACCCAGTACTTC. Translation: CAISDNARTSGAQETQYF.

Remarks on this clonotype: A much larger clone differs from this one at a single base, so this may be a read error. This chain uses TRBV13 with TRBJ2-7; D not resolved. This CDR3 has 14 amino acids. Germline CDR1 is PRHDT and CDR2 is FYEKMQ (reference sequence). CDR3 residues: CASNLESQKREQYF. CDR3 nucleotides: TGTGCCAGCAACTTAGAGTCACAGAAGAGGGAGCAGTACTTC.

In its sample, this clonotype was seen many times. V gene TRBV27 combines with J gene TRBJ2-6; D is unclear. This CDR3 has 16 residues. Germline V gene data show CDR1 as MNHEY and CDR2 as SMNVEV (reference sequence). V lost 6 bases and J 0 bases, leaving 12 bases between the germline ends. In DNA, the CDR3 is TGTGCCAGCAGCCCCACCCGGGTCTCTGGGGCCAACGTCCTGACTTTC. Translation gives CASSPTRVSGANVLTF.

This clonotype was picked up many times. V and J are TRBV7-9 and TRBJ2-3, with D possibly matching TRBD2 (6 bases). The V and J ends lost 10 bases and 2 bases respectively, with 13 bases between them. This CDR3 is 13 amino acids long. The germline CDR1 and CDR2 sequences are SEHNR and FQNEAQ (reference sequence). Here the CDR3 reads CATGGWTTDTQYF. The DNA of the CDR3 is TGTGCCACCGGGGGTTGGACCACAGATACGCAGTATTTT.

Notes on this clonotype: A much larger clone differs from this one at a single base, so this may be a read error. V is TRBV4-1 and J is TRBJ2-1, with TRBD1 identical over 10 bases. CDR3 length: 17 residues. The germline gives CDR1 MGHRA, CDR2 YSYEKL. The V and J ends lost 1 base and 0 bases, in that order; junction bases with no gene match: 3. The CDR3 DNA reads as TGCGCCAGCAGCCAAGCCGGACAGGGGGGCTCCTACAATGAGCAGTTCTTC. Encoded protein: CASSQAGQGGSYNEQFF.

The sample holds many counts of this clonotype. The rearrangement uses TRBV6-1 and TRBJ2-1, with D perhaps matching TRBD1 (5 bases). The CDR3 is 13 amino acids. Trimming removed 8 bases at V and 8 bases at J, with 16 bases between. Germline values: CDR1 MNHNS, CDR2 SASEGT. CDR3 sequence: CASANRRGDEQFF. The CDR3, as DNA: TGTGCCAGCGCAAACAGAAGGGGCGATGAGCAGTTCTTC.

For this clonotype: The junction departs from the called germline gene at one end, perhaps through a read error. The chain has TRBV2 and TRBJ1-5; D uncertain. Germline V CDR1 and CDR2: SNHLY, FYNNEI. The CDR3 is 15 residues long. The CDR3 DNA is TGTGCCAGCGGGAATATGGCCTATAGCAATCAGCCCCCGCATTTT. Protein product: CASGNMAYSNQPPHF.

A word on this clonotype: A read error is possible here, since a much larger clone lies one base away. V and J are TRBV7-9 and TRBJ1-5; D may be TRBD1 (5 bases). The CDR3 loop spans 15 amino acids. The germline V gene encodes CDR1 SEHNR and CDR2 FQNEAQ (reference sequence). The germline V and J ends were trimmed by 5 bases and 1 base, with 12 bases remaining between them. This CDR3 is CASSPPGPSNQPQHF. For the CDR3, the DNA is TGTGCCAGCAGCCCCCCGGGGCCGAGCAATCAGCCCCAGCATTTT.

A remark on this clonotype: Just one base apart from a much larger clone, this may be a read error. The chain joins TRBV7-9 to TRBJ1-5; D not resolved. From germline, CDR1 is SEHNR and CDR2 FQNEAQ (reference sequence). The CDR3 runs to 15 residues. The chain's CDR3 is CASSSSDSRNQLQHF. CDR3 DNA sequence: TGTGCCAGCAGCTCTTCGGACTCCCGCAATCAGCTCCAGCATTTT.

Ten or more counts support this clonotype. This chain uses TRBV7-8 with TRBJ2-6, with a tentative D call TRBD1 (5 bases). The CDR3 covers 18 residues. Between the trimmed V and J ends, which lost 1 base and 3 bases, there was a span of 16 bases. Germline-derived CDR1 and CDR2 are SGHVS and FQNEAQ. The CDR3 is CASSLEYPPTGGANVLTF. CDR3 sequence (DNA): TGTGCCAGCAGCTTAGAATATCCCCCCACAGGTGGGGCCAACGTCCTGACTTTC.

With regard to this clonotype: A read error may explain this, as a much larger clone is one base away. The rearrangement links TRBV6-2 or TRBV6-3 to TRBJ2-7; 7 bases are shared with TRBD2. CDR3 length: 11 residues. After removal of 7 bases from V and 7 bases from J, the junction contained 4 bases not matched to a gene. CDR1 MNHEY and CDR2 SVGEGT come from the germline V gene. This CDR3 is CASIWRGEQYF. The CDR3 DNA reads TGTGCCAGCATTTGGCGGGGGGAGCAGTACTTC.

As to this clonotype: The CDR3 end shows no conserved phenylalanine or tryptophan, and so a read error is likely. This chain links TRBV19 with TRBJ2-7, with TRBD1 matching over 8 bases. V lost 1 base, J lost 3 bases, and 5 bases stayed unmatched. Per germline, CDR1 LNHDA and CDR2 SQIVND (reference sequence). The CDR3 is made up of 15 amino acids. CDR3 nucleotide sequence: TGTGCCAGTAGTATAGGGCAGGGGGCTAACTACGAGCAGTACCTC. Residues: CASSIGQGANYEQYL.

This clonotype was detected many times. The J gene is TRBJ2-7, the V gene TRBV19; possible D gene TRBD2, 6 bases. The CDR3 spans 13 residues. V was pared by 6 bases and J by 5 bases, with 14 bases between. Germline-derived CDR1 and CDR2 are LNHDA and SQIVND (reference sequence). In nucleotides, the CDR3 is TGTGCCAGTAGAAGCGGGTTGGGGGACGAGCAGTACTTC. It specifies CASRSGLGDEQYF.

This clonotype has at least ten counts. The chain links TRBV27 to TRBJ2-3, with TRBD2 as a possible D gene (6 bases). The CDR3 runs 15 residues. With 0 bases removed from V and 0 bases from J, the gap between germline ends came to 7 bases. CDR1 is MNHEY, CDR2 SMNVEV, per germline (reference sequence). CDR3 DNA sequence: TGTGCCAGCAGTTTATCAGGGACTAGCACAGATACGCAGTATTTT. Translating it yields CASSLSGTSTDTQYF.

Note on this clonotype: Given a much more abundant clone one base away, this may be a read error. The rearrangement links TRBV5-6 to TRBJ2-1, with D unresolved. Germline V gene lookup returns CDR1 SGHDT and CDR2 YYEEEE. The CDR3 contains 16 residues. The DNA for the CDR3 is TGTGCCAGCAGCTTGTTACGCGAGACACCTTACAATGTGCAGTTCTTC. This sequence encodes CASSLLRETPYNVQFF.

Ten or more counts support this clonotype. V usage is TRBV7-8 and J usage is TRBJ2-1; perhaps D is TRBD1 or TRBD2 (5 bases each). V dropped 1 base and J dropped 9 bases, with 10 bases sitting between them. There are 13 residues in the CDR3. Germline assignment: CDR1 SGHVS and CDR2 FQNEAQ. The CDR3 protein is CASSLEGGTEQFF. CDR3 DNA sequence: TGTGCCAGCAGCTTAGAAGGTGGGACTGAGCAGTTCTTC.

This clonotype was found many times. V usage is TRBV6-5 and J usage is TRBJ1-3; D is unclear. The CDR3 is made up of 13 amino acids. Trimming took 0 bases from V and 7 from J, leaving 7 bases between them. The germline V gene has CDR1 MNHEY and CDR2 SVGAGI. In nucleotides, the CDR3 is TGTGCCAGCAGTTACTCTAGAGGGAACACCATATATTTT. This sequence encodes CASSYSRGNTIYF.

This clonotype was picked up many times. The genes are TRBV30 and TRBJ1-5; D not resolved. CDR3 length equals 13 residues. Germline V CDR1 and CDR2: GTSNPN, SVGIG (reference sequence). The V end was cut by 0 bases, the J end by 7 bases, with 10 bases between. CDR3 region: CAWSVDFKQPQHF. The CDR3 nucleotides are TGTGCCTGGAGTGTAGACTTTAAACAGCCCCAGCATTTT.

This clonotype occurred many times. The chain combines TRBV3-1 with TRBJ2-7, with 7 bases aligning to TRBD2. The length of the CDR3 is 15 residues. Germline values: CDR1 LGHDT, CDR2 YNNKEL (reference sequence). Unmatched junction bases numbered 6, after V lost 1 base and J lost 3 bases. The CDR3 spells CASSQALAEHYEQYF. The DNA for the CDR3 is TGTGCCAGCAGCCAAGCCCTAGCGGAACACTACGAGCAGTACTTC.

Remarks on this clonotype: A read error may be the cause here, since a much bigger clone is one base away. The chain has TRBV7-2 and TRBJ2-7; D might be TRBD1 (6 bases). Germline V lookup: CDR1 SGHTA, CDR2 FQGNSA. Trimming left V 0 bases short and J 5 bases short, with 11 bases between. The CDR3 has 14 residues. CDR3 protein: CASSLAQGVHEQYF. CDR3 in DNA: TGTGCCAGCAGCTTAGCACAGGGTGTCCACGAGCAGTACTTC.

This clonotype was seen many times. The chain employs TRBV7-9 and TRBJ2-2; the D is unclear. CDR3 size: 12 residues. The V end lost 6 bases, the J end lost 3 bases, and 5 bases lay between the germline ends. Germline CDR1 SEHNR, CDR2 FQNEAQ (reference sequence). CDR3 amino acids: CASRMYTGELFF. The CDR3 DNA follows: TGTGCCAGCAGGATGTACACCGGGGAGCTGTTTTTT.

V gene TRBV4-1 combines with J gene TRBJ2-5; the D gene is possibly TRBD2 (6 bases). V was shortened by 3 bases and J by 5 bases, with 7 bases between the two germline ends. The CDR3 loop spans 12 amino acids. Germline V CDR1 and CDR2: MGHRA, YSYEKL. This CDR3 reads CASSHAGETQYF. The CDR3 DNA reads TGCGCCAGCAGCCACGCGGGGGAGACCCAGTACTTC.

The table lists this clonotype with many counts. The V call is TRBV12-5, the J call TRBJ2-7; TRBD1 aligns across 9 bases. With 5 bases clipped from V and 0 bases from J, the junction kept 5 bases outside the gene matches. CDR3 size: 15 residues. CDR1 is LGHNT, CDR2 FRNRAP, per germline. The CDR3 coding sequence is TGTGCTAGTGGTCCGGGACAGGGAAGCTCCTACGAGCAGTACTTC. Residues: CASGPGQGSSYEQYF.

This clonotype was found many times. The chain employs TRBV7-6 and TRBJ2-6; no firm D call. Germline V CDR1 and CDR2: SGHVS, FNYEAQ. This CDR3 has 13 amino acids. V lost 6 bases and J lost 0, with 3 bases in between. The CDR3 sequence is CASSSSGANVLTF. The CDR3 DNA is TGTGCCAGCAGTAGCTCTGGGGCCAACGTCCTGACTTTC.

Notes on this clonotype: This clone may be a read error of a much larger clone one base away. The CDR3 sequence is CASSISLGTEALF. The CDR3 bases are TGTGCCAGTAGTATCTCTCTGGGGACTGAAGCTCTCTTT. The J gene is TRBJ1-1, the V gene TRBV19; a weak D match, TRBD1 (5 bases). In germline, CDR1 is LNHDA, CDR2 SQIVND (reference sequence). The CDR3 covers 13 residues.

This clonotype was found a few times. The chain combines TRBV27 with TRBJ2-1, with 10 nucleotides matching TRBD1. J was trimmed by 7 bases and V by 8 bases; bases with no gene match: 8. The CDR3 loop spans 14 amino acids. The germline CDR1 and CDR2 sequences are MNHEY and SMNVEV (reference sequence). The CDR3 protein is CASGDRGVGNEQFF. CDR3 sequence (DNA): TGTGCCAGCGGGGACAGGGGTGTGGGTAATGAGCAGTTCTTC.

Remarks on this clonotype: This may come from a read error, since a much larger clone is one base off. This sequence joins TRBV19 and TRBJ2-3; TRBD2 matches 8 bases. This CDR3 is built from 12 residues. Trimming removed 4 bases from V and 12 bases from J; junction bases left unmatched: 6. CDR1 LNHDA and CDR2 SQIVND come from the germline V gene (reference sequence). The CDR3 region is CASSTGLASQYF. CDR3 sequence (DNA): TGTGCCAGTAGTACCGGACTAGCCTCCCAGTATTTT.